A selection of T cell receptor beta chains follows, all from one sample in a study of blood T cells in healthy people across ages. TCRdb ran MiXCR on the 5' RACE reads and lists one entry per CDR3 protein. The sample includes over 1.5 million distinct CDR3 sequences, about 50% of them seen just once. The sequenced sample was blood. These receptors came from a woman in her 40s in good health. Each CDR3 is given with its conserved first and last residue. D genes are given only for firm matches. For some rows the clone size is stated as once, few or many, or as a class when expanded; others skip it.

J gene,clone size,V gene,D gene,CDR3 DNA,CDR3 protein
TRBJ2-7,few,TRBV6-2/TRBV6-3,TRBD2,TGTGCCAGCAGTTCCGCTCCGGGGGGACTTAGTTACGAGCAGTACTTC,CASSSAPGGLSYEQYF
TRBJ1-4,.,TRBV13,.,TGTGCCAGCAGGGGACCTACAGGGCAAAAACTGTTTTTT,CASRGPTGQKLFF
TRBJ1-4,.,TRBV5-1,.,TGCGCCAGCAGTGATTCAGGGGACCGTGAAAAACTGTTTTTT,CASSDSGDREKLFF
TRBJ1-6,few,TRBV6-1,.,TGTGCCAGCAGTGATTATGAGGGCTGCCACTTT,CASSDYEGCHF
TRBJ2-7,many,TRBV7-2,TRBD1,TGTGCCAGCAGCTTGAGGGACAGGGGTTACGAGCAGTACTTC,CASSLRDRGYEQYF
TRBJ2-5,.,TRBV11-1,.,TGTGCCAGCAGCTTCGGAGCTAACAGGGCCCAAGAGACCCAGTACTTC,CASSFGANRAQETQYF
TRBJ2-7,few,TRBV21-1,.,TGTGCCAGCAGCAACAACTTGGGGACCTACGAGCAGTACTTC,CASSNNLGTYEQYF
TRBJ1-6,.,TRBV20-1,TRBD1,TGCAGTGCTAGACCACAGGGGGCTAGTTCACCCCTCCACTTT,CSARPQGASSPLHF
TRBJ2-7,few,TRBV7-2,.,TGTGCCAGCAGCTCGGCCGAGGGGGCCTACGAGCAGTACTTC,CASSSAEGAYEQYF
TRBJ2-5,.,TRBV28,.,TGTGCCAGCAGTCCCGCTCAGGCTCTAAGTCAAGAGACCCAGTACTTC,CASSPAQALSQETQYF
TRBJ2-7,few,TRBV28,TRBD1,TGTGCCAGCAGTTCGGGACAGAAGCCGTCGGGCGAGCAGTACTTC,CASSSGQKPSGEQYF
TRBJ2-7,.,TRBV7-2,.,TGTGCCAGCAGCTTACCATTTCGGGCAGGGGTCCCCTACGAGCAGTACTTC,CASSLPFRAGVPYEQYF
TRBJ2-3,.,TRBV20-1,.,TGCAGTGCTAGCCCCTGGGCGGGCGACCCGACAGATACGCAGTATTTT,CSASPWAGDPTDTQYF
TRBJ2-3,.,TRBV6-2/TRBV6-3,.,TGTGCCAGCAAACCACGAGGACCCATGCGCACAGATACGCAGTATTTT,CASKPRGPMRTDTQYF
TRBJ1-2,.,TRBV6-5,.,TGTGCCAGCAGTTATAAGGGACATGGCTACACCTTC,CASSYKGHGYTF
TRBJ1-2,.,TRBV4-3,TRBD1,TGCGCCAGCAGAGCCAACGGGACAGAAGTAAACTATGGCTACACCTTC,CASRANGTEVNYGYTF
TRBJ1-2,.,TRBV2,TRBD1,TGTGCCAGCAAAGGGCGGGACAGGGATGGCTACACCTTC,CASKGRDRDGYTF
TRBJ1-2,.,TRBV6-5,.,TGTGCCAGCAGTTACAAAGGGCCGTATGGCTACACCTTC,CASSYKGPYGYTF
TRBJ1-6,.,TRBV5-1,TRBD1,TGCGCCAGCAGCTTGGATAGACAGGGTCGAGAACCCCTCCACTTT,CASSLDRQGREPLHF
TRBJ2-5,.,TRBV20-1,TRBD2,TGCAGTGCTAGAGAGCCGGGACTAGCTTCGGAGGAGACCCAGTACTTC,CSAREPGLASEETQYF